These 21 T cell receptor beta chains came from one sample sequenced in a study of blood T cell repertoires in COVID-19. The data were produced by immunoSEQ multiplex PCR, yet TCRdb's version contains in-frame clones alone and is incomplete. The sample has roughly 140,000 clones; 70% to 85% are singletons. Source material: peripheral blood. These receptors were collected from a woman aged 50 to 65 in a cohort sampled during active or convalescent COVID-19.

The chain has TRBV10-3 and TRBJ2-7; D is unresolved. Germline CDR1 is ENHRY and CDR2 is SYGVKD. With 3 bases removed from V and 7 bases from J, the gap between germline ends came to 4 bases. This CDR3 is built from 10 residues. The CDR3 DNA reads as TGTGCCATCAGTGACGGGGAGCAGTACTTC. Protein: CAISDGEQYF.

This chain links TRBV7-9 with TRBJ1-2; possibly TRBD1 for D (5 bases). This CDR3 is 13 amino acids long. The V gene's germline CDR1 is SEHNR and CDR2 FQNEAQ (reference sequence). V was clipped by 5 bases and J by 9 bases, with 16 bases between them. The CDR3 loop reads CASSLPTARRYTF. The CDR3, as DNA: TGTGCCAGCAGCCTCCCGACAGCGAGGCGCTACACCTTC.

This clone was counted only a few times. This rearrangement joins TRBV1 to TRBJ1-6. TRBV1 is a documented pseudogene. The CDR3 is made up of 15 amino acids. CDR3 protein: CTSSQVVGRDSPLHF. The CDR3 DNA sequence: TGCACCAGCAGCCAAGTGGTAGGTCGGGATTCACCCCTCCACTTT.

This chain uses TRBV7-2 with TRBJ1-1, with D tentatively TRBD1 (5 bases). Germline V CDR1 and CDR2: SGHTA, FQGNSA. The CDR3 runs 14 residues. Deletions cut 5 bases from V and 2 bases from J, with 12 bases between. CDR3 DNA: TGTGCCAGCAGCGGGGGGACGCCAAACACTGAAGCTTTCTTT. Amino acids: CASSGGTPNTEAFF.

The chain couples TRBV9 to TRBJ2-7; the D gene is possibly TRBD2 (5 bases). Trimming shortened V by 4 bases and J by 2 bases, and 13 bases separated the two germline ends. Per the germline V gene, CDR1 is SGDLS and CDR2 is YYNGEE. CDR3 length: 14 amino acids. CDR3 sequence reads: CASSPSPGTYEQYF. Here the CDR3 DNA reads TGTGCCAGCAGCCCGTCGCCGGGGACCTACGAGCAGTACTTC. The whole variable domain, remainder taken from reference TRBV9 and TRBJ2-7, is DSGVTQTPKHLITATGQRVTLRCSPRSGDLSVYWYQQSLDQGLQFLIQYYNGEERAKGNILERFSAQQFPDLHSELNLSSLELGDSALYFCASSPSPGTYEQYFGPGTRLTVT.

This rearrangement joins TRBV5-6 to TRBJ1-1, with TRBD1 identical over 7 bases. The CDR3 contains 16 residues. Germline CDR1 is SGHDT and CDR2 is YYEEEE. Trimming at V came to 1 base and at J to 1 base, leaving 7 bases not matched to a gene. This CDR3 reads CASSLSEGQPNTEAFF. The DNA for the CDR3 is TGTGCCAGCAGCTTGTCCGAGGGACAGCCGAACACTGAAGCTTTCTTT.

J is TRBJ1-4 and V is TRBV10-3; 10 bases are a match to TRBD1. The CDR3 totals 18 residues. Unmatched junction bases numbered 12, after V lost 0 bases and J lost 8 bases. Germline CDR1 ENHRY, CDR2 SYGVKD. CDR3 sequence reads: CAISESHPGQGIREKLFF. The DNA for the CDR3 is TGTGCCATCAGTGAGTCGCACCCGGGACAGGGGATTCGGGAAAAACTGTTTTTT.

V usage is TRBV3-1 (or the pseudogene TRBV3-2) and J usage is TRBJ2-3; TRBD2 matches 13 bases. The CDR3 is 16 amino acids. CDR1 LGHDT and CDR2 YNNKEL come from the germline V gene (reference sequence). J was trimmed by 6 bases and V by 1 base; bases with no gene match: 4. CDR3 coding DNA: TGTGCCAGCAGCCAAGGCACTAGCGGGGGGGCGGATACGCAGTATTTT. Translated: CASSQGTSGGADTQYF.

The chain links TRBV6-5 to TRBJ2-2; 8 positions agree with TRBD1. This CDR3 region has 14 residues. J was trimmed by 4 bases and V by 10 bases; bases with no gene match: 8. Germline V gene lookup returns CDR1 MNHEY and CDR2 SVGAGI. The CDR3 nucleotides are TGTGCCACCACGGACAGGGTGACCACCGGGGAGCTGTTTTTT. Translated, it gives CATTDRVTTGELFF.

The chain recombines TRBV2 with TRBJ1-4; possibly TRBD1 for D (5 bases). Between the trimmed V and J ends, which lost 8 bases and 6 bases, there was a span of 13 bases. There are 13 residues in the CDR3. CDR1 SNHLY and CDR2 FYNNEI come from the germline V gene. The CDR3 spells CASSAGMYEKLFF. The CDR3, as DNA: TGTGCCAGCTCGGCAGGGATGTATGAAAAACTGTTTTTT.

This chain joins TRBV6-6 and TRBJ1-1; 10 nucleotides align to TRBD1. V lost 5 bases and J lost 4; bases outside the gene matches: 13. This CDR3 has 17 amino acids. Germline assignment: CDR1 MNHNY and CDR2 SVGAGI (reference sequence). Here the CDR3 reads CASSRSGQGLWGTEAFF. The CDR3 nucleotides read TGTGCCAGCAGTCGATCGGGACAGGGGTTGTGGGGCACTGAAGCTTTCTTT.

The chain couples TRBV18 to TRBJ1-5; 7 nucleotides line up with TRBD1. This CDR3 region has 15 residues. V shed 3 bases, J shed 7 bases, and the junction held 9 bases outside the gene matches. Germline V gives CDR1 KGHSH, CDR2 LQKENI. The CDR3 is CASSPKQGKDQPQHF. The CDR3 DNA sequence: TGTGCCAGCTCACCGAAACAGGGGAAGGACCAGCCCCAGCATTTT.

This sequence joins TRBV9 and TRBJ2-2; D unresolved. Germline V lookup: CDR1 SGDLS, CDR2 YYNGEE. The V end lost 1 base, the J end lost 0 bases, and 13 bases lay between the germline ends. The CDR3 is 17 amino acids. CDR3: CASSVSPVSANTGELFF. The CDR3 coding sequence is TGTGCCAGCAGCGTATCCCCCGTCTCCGCGAACACCGGGGAGCTGTTTTTT. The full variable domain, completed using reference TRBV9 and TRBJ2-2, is DSGVTQTPKHLITATGQRVTLRCSPRSGDLSVYWYQQSLDQGLQFLIQYYNGEERAKGNILERFSAQQFPDLHSELNLSSLELGDSALYFCASSVSPVSANTGELFFGEGSRLTVL.

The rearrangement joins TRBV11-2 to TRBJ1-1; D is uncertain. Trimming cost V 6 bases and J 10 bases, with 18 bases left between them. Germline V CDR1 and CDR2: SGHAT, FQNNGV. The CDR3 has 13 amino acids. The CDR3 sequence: CASSEVPERGAFF. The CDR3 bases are TGTGCCAGCAGTGAGGTCCCGGAACGGGGAGCTTTCTTT.

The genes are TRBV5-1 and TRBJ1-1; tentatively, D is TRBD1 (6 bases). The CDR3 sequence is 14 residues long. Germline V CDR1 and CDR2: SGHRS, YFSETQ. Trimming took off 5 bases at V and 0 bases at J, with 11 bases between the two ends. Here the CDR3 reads CASSQDRVNTEAFF. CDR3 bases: TGCGCCAGCAGTCAGGACAGAGTGAACACTGAAGCTTTCTTT.

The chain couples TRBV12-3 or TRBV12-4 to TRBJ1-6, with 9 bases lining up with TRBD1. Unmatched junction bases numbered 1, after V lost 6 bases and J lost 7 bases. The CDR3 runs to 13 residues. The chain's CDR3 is CASRGQGNSPLHF. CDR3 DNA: TGTGCCAGCAGGGGACAGGGAAATTCACCCCTCCACTTT.

In nucleotides, the CDR3 is TGTGCCAGCACCCCCCAGCGGGGATACGAGCAGTACTTC. This encodes CASTPQRGYEQYF. This chain connects TRBV7-2 to TRBJ2-7; TRBD2 matches at 7 bases. Germline V gene lookup returns CDR1 SGHTA and CDR2 FQGNSA. The V and J ends lost 7 bases and 4 bases, in that order; junction bases with no gene match: 7. There are 13 residues in the CDR3.

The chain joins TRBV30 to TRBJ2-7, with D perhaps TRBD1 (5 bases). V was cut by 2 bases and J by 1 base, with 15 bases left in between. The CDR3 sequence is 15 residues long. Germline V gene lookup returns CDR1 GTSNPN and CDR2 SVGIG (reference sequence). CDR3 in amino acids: CAWSSPTDLSYEQYF. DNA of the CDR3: TGTGCCTGGAGTTCCCCGACAGACCTATCCTACGAGCAGTACTTC.

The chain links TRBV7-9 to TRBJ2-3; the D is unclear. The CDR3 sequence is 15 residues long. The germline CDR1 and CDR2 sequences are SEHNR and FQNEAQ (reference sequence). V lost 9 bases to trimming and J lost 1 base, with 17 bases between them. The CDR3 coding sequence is TGTGCCAGAAACTCCTTCGTACGGGGCACAGATACGCAGTATTTT. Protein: CARNSFVRGTDTQYF.

CDR3 DNA sequence: TGTGCCAGCAGACAGGGTTACGATCAGCCCCAGCATTTT. Its translation is CASRQGYDQPQHF. This chain uses TRBV10-3 with TRBJ1-5, with TRBD1 matching over 7 bases. CDR1 is ENHRY and CDR2 is SYGVKD in the germline V gene. The trim removed 10 bases at V and 5 bases at J, leaving 8 bases unmatched. The CDR3 runs 13 residues.

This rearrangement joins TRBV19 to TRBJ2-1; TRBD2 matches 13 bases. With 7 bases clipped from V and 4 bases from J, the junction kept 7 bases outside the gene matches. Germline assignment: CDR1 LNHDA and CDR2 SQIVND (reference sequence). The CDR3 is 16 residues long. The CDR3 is CASTGLAGPTYNEQFF. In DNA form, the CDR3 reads TGTGCCAGTACGGGACTAGCGGGGCCTACATACAATGAGCAGTTCTTC.